This T cell receptor (beta chain) was identified during a study of blood T cells in healthy people across ages. Study as a whole: Template-switching capture recovered about one barcoded beta molecule per two T cells. The study, taken as a whole, reports: Reliance upon unsorted PBMCs precluded definitive naive versus antigen-experienced comparison.

With respect to this clonotype: Its antigen is unknown.

CDR1 is MNHEY, CDR2 SVGEGT, per germline. The V and J ends lost 2 bases and 2 bases respectively, with 10 bases between them. The CDR3 runs 14 residues. Primers used in a second PCR of roughly 7 to 11 cycles were a sample-barcoded 5' primer and a J-beta primer mix. Each of the cDNA molecules was tagged by a template-switch adaptor with 12 random nucleotides. From the 5' RACE reads, TCRdb called clonotypes with MiXCR, one entry per CDR3 protein. The table lists some 900,000 distinct CDR3 sequences, approximately 49% of them singletons. What was sequenced was blood. The TCR originated in a man younger than 40 in good health. The gene calls are TRBV6-2 or TRBV6-3 and TRBJ2-7, with D unclear. The CDR3 loop reads CASSYNYRTYEQYF. CDR3 nucleotide sequence: TGTGCCAGCAGTTACAACTACCGTACCTACGAGCAGTACTTC.